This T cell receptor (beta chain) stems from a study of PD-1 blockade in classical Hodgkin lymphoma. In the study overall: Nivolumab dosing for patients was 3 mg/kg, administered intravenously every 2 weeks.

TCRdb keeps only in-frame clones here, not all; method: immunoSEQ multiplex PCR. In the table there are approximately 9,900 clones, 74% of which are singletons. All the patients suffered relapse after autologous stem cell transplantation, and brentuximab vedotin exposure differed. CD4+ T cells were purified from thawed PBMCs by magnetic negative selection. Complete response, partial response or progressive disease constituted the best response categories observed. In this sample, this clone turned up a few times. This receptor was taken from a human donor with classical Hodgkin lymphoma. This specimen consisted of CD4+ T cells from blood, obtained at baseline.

For the CDR3, the DNA is TGTGCCAGCAGTTTAGGCGGATACGGCGGGAGGGCCAATGAGCAGTTCTTC. Translating it yields CASSLGGYGGRANEQFF. The J gene is TRBJ2-1, the V gene TRBV28, with 9 bases lining up with TRBD2. The CDR3 spans 17 residues. From germline, CDR1 is MDHEN and CDR2 SYDVKM. Trimming cost V 2 bases and J 6 bases; bases outside gene matches: 11.